This entry lists 21 T cell receptor beta chains sequenced from one sample in a study of T cells in Graves' hyperthyroidism and ophthalmopathy. Amplification targeted TCR beta CDR3 regions from RNA transcripts. The TCR CDR3 first-round RT-PCR relied on the HTBI primer set. TCRdb reanalysed the multiplex PCR reads using MiXCR and keeps one entry per CDR3 protein. The sample has approximately 400,000 distinct CDR3 sequences; 15% to 20% are singletons. Specimen: blood. These TCRs come from a young woman with Graves' hyperthyroidism.

The chain links TRBV29-1 to TRBJ1-2; no definite D call. V was clipped by 4 bases and J by 5 bases, with 14 bases between them. This CDR3 region has 13 residues. CDR1 is SQVTM and CDR2 is ANQGSEA in the germline V gene. The CDR3 DNA follows: TGCAGCGTTGTAGAGAGTCCCATTTATGGCTACACCTTC. Translating gives CSVVESPIYGYTF.

In its sample, this clonotype was seen many times. J is TRBJ1-2 and V is TRBV5-1; D may be TRBD1 (6 bases). The germline CDR1 and CDR2 sequences are SGHRS and YFSETQ. V was cut by 3 bases and J by 0 bases, with 9 bases left in between. The CDR3 totals 14 residues. Written as DNA, the CDR3 is TGCGCCAGCAGCTCCAGGACAGCTAACTATGGCTACACCTTC. Its protein product is CASSSRTANYGYTF.

There are many counts of this clonotype. V and J are TRBV20-1 and TRBJ1-2; D call uncertain. Germline CDR1 is DFQATT and CDR2 is SNEGSKA (reference sequence). The length of the CDR3 is 10 residues. Trimming took off 7 bases at V and 7 bases at J, with 10 bases between the two ends. The DNA of the CDR3 is TGCAGTGTTGGCCAACGTGGCTACACCTTC. This codes for CSVGQRGYTF.

This clonotype was counted many times. J is TRBJ2-7 and V is TRBV7-7; the D is unclear. Germline CDR1 and CDR2: SSHAT and FNYEAQ (reference sequence). The CDR3 has 13 amino acids. The CDR3 region has the DNA TGTGCTAGCCCCAGAAGGCTGGGCCAGGAGCAGTACTTC. This gives the protein CASPRRLGQEQYF.

This clonotype was counted many times. The chain is built from TRBV28 and TRBJ2-7; 9 bases map to TRBD1. The CDR3 consists of 16 residues. Unmatched junction bases numbered 11, after V lost 5 bases and J lost 3 bases. CDR1 and CDR2 (germline): MDHEN, SYDVKM. CDR3 sequence reads: CASSGDRVEVDYEQYF. The CDR3 DNA sequence: TGTGCCAGCAGTGGGGACAGGGTAGAAGTTGACTACGAGCAGTACTTC.

This clonotype was seen repeatedly, ten times or more. V is TRBV12-3 or TRBV12-4 and J is TRBJ2-6, with a possible D match to TRBD2 (6 bases). With 3 bases removed from V and 2 bases from J, the gap between germline ends came to 8 bases. The CDR3 spans 15 residues. In DNA form, the CDR3 reads TGTGCCAGCAGTTTGTGGGGGGCTGGGGCCAACGTCCTGACTTTC. It translates to CASSLWGAGANVLTF.

This clonotype was observed a few times. The chain links TRBV18 to TRBJ1-1, with a tentative D call TRBD1 (5 bases). Germline CDR1 reads KGHSH; CDR2 reads LQKENI. The CDR3 has 15 amino acids. Trimming left V 0 bases short and J 3 bases short, with 11 bases between. In DNA, the CDR3 is TGTGCCAGCTCACCACCACCCAGGGAAGACACTGAAGCTTTCTTT. Amino acid sequence: CASSPPPREDTEAFF.

Concerning this clonotype: An end of the junction does not agree with germline; a read error may underlie this. This chain joins TRBV5-1 and TRBJ2-4, with TRBD1 as a possible D gene (6 bases). This CDR3 region has 13 residues. In germline, CDR1 is SGHRS, CDR2 YFSETQ. CDR3 in DNA: TGCGCCAGCAGCCCACAGGGTGGGGACATTAAGTACTTC. It is translated as CASSPQGGDIKYF.

There are many counts of this clonotype. The chain recombines TRBV4-1 with TRBJ1-3, with D possibly being TRBD1 (5 bases). Trimming took 4 bases from V and 0 from J, leaving 13 bases between them. The CDR3 is 16 amino acids. Germline V gene lookup returns CDR1 MGHRA and CDR2 YSYEKL. Here the CDR3 reads CASSPQQAFSGNTIYF. CDR3 bases: TGCGCCAGCAGCCCCCAACAGGCCTTCTCTGGAAACACCATATATTTT.

V is TRBV11-2 and J is TRBJ2-4; TRBD1 is a possible D gene (6 bases). V shed 5 bases and J shed 0 bases, with 17 bases lying between them. This CDR3 has 17 amino acids. The germline V gene has CDR1 SGHAT and CDR2 FQNNGV. DNA for the CDR3: TGTGCCAGCAGCCTGCAGGGGCACATACTAGCCAAAAACATTCAGTACTTC. The encoded protein is CASSLQGHILAKNIQYF.

V and J are TRBV5-1 and TRBJ2-7; 7 bases agree with TRBD1. Germline V lookup: CDR1 SGHRS, CDR2 YFSETQ. The CDR3 covers 16 residues. J gave up 3 bases and V 0 bases, and 9 bases lay outside the gene matches. CDR3 in DNA: TGCGCCAGCAGCTTGGAGTGGGCAGGGGGAAGCTACGAGCAGTACTTC. Protein: CASSLEWAGGSYEQYF.

The chain combines TRBV15 with TRBJ1-3; no firm D call. Germline CDR1 and CDR2: LNHNV and YYDKDF (reference sequence). The V and J ends lost 1 base and 4 bases respectively, with 2 bases between them. The CDR3 consists of 12 residues. CDR3 in amino acids: CATSRGGNTIYF. The CDR3 DNA follows: TGTGCCACCAGCAGAGGGGGAAACACCATATATTTT.

The chain uses TRBV6-1 and TRBJ1-2; TRBD1 is a possible D gene (5 bases). The CDR3 sequence is 13 residues long. Germline CDR1 and CDR2: MNHNS and SASEGT. V dropped 1 base and J dropped 5 bases, with 8 bases sitting between them. CDR3 loop: CASSEGQRYGYTF. The CDR3 DNA reads as TGTGCCAGCAGTGAAGGACAGAGATATGGCTACACCTTC.

This clonotype was found many times. This sequence joins TRBV20-1 and TRBJ2-7; 10 nucleotides align to TRBD1. Germline loops: CDR1 DFQATT, CDR2 SNEGSKA (reference sequence). This CDR3 region has 14 residues. V lost 3 bases and J lost 3; bases outside the gene matches: 5. The CDR3, as DNA: TGCAGTGCTAGGACAGGGGGCAACGGCTACGAGCAGTACTTC. Amino acid sequence: CSARTGGNGYEQYF.

This clonotype was found many times. The chain is built from TRBV6-1 and TRBJ2-2, with 8 bases matching TRBD2. Germline V gene sequence: CDR1 MNHNS, CDR2 SASEGT. The CDR3 loop spans 15 amino acids. V lost 7 bases, J lost 2 bases, and 6 bases stayed unmatched. CDR3 in amino acids: CASTRLAFNTGELFF. The CDR3 DNA reads as TGTGCCAGCACTAGACTAGCGTTTAACACCGGGGAGCTGTTTTTT.

In its sample, this clonotype was seen many times. The chain uses TRBV11-2 and TRBJ1-1; tentative D call: TRBD1 (5 bases). Per the germline V gene, CDR1 is SGHAT and CDR2 is FQNNGV. This CDR3 comprises 13 residues. V dropped 5 bases and J dropped 11 bases, with 18 bases sitting between them. CDR3 protein: CASSRTGDGGAFF. CDR3 in DNA: TGTGCCAGCAGCCGGACGGGGGATGGTGGTGCTTTCTTT.

This clonotype was detected many times. The chain recombines TRBV6-7 with TRBJ2-7, with a weak D call TRBD2 (5 bases). Being an ORF, TRBV6-7 has a function that is uncertain. The CDR3 has 13 residues. Trimming shortened V by 9 bases and J by 3 bases, and 15 bases separated the two germline ends. The DNA of the CDR3 is TGTGCCAGGCCCTCGGGGAGAAACTACGAGCAGTACTTC. Its translation: CARPSGRNYEQYF.

This clonotype was seen repeatedly, ten times or more. The chain joins TRBV30 to TRBJ2-5; 10 bases align to TRBD1. This CDR3 region has 12 residues. Per the germline V gene, CDR1 is GTSNPN and CDR2 is SVGIG (reference sequence). V shed 5 bases and J 5 bases; nucleotides not matched to a gene: 2. The CDR3 DNA reads as TGTGCCTGGGGACAGGGGGATGAGACCCAGTACTTC. Encoded protein: CAWGQGDETQYF. Full variable domain (rest looked up from reference TRBV30 and TRBJ2-5): SQTIHQWPATLVQPVGSPLSLECTVEGTSNPNLYWYRQAAGRGLQLLFYSVGIGQISSEVPQNLSASRPQDRQFILSSKKLLLSDSGFYLCAWGQGDETQYFGPGTRLLVL.

In this sample, this clonotype turned up many times. The chain has TRBV10-3 and TRBJ1-5; D not certain. V was clipped by 10 bases and J by 4 bases, with 11 bases between them. The CDR3 has 12 residues. Germline V gene sequence: CDR1 ENHRY, CDR2 SYGVKD. The CDR3 protein is CATGRENQPQHF. As DNA, the CDR3 is TGTGCCACAGGACGGGAAAATCAGCCCCAGCATTTT.

This clonotype was picked up many times. The CDR3 DNA follows: TGTGCCAGCAGTTTAACCGTTGGGCCCGGGGGTGGCTACACCTTC. As protein: CASSLTVGPGGGYTF. The V call is TRBV28, the J call TRBJ1-2; tentative D call: TRBD1 (5 bases). This CDR3 has 15 residues. Germline V gene lookup returns CDR1 MDHEN and CDR2 SYDVKM. Trimming pared 2 bases from V and 7 bases from J, leaving 17 bases between.

This clonotype was observed a few times. It may be a read error: a sequence one base away is much more abundant. This sequence joins TRBV7-3 and TRBJ1-2, with 10 nucleotides matching TRBD1. Germline assignment: CDR1 SGHTA and CDR2 FQGTGA. The CDR3 has 18 amino acids. J gave up 4 bases and V 4 bases, and 15 bases lay outside the gene matches. The CDR3 reads CASSSGETGGLGIYGYTF. The CDR3 region has the DNA TGTGCCAGCAGCTCCGGCGAGACAGGGGGCTTAGGGATCTATGGCTACACCTTC.